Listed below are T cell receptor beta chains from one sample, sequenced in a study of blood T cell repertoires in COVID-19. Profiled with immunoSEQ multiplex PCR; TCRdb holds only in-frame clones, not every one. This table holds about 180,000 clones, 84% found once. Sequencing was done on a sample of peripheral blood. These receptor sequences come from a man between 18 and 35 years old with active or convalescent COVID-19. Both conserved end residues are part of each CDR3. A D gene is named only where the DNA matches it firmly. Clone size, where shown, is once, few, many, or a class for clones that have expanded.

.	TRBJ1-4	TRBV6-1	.	TGTGCCAGCAGTGAAGCTCACAGACCAACTAATGAAAAACTGTTTTTT	CASSEAHRPTNEKLFF
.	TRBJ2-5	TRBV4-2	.	TGTGCCAGCAGCCCCTCTGACTCAGTCGAGACCCAGTACTTC	CASSPSDSVETQYF
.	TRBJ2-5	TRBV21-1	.	TGTGCCAGCAGCAATGGGCACCAAGAGACCCAGTACTTC	CASSNGHQETQYF
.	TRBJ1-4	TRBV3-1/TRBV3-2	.	TGTGCCAGCAGCCATTTGACAGAAAAACTGTTTTTT	CASSHLTEKLFF
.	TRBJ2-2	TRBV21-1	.	TGTGCCAGCAGCAAAGTGGCAAGAAAAACCGGGGAGCTGTTTTTT	CASSKVARKTGELFF
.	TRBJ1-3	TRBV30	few	TGTGCCTGGAGTAGGCTGTGGGGCGTTGGTAGGTCTGGAAACACCATATATTTT	CAWSRLWGVGRSGNTIYF
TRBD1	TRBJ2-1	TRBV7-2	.	TGTGCCAGCAGGCCCGGGACAGGAGGGTCGGGGCAGTTCTTC	CASRPGTGGSGQFF
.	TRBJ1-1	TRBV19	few	TGTGCCAGTAGTCCCCTCGCGGTGAACACTGAAGCTTTCTTT	CASSPLAVNTEAFF
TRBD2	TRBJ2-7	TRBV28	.	TGTGCCAGCAGACCAACTAGCGGGAGTCTCTACGAGCAGTACTTC	CASRPTSGSLYEQYF
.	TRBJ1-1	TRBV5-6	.	TGTGCCAGCAGCCCTGACAGTACCTTTAGCACTGAAGCTTTCTTT	CASSPDSTFSTEAFF
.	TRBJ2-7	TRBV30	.	TGTGCCTGGAGTAGGGTCCCGACAGGGCAGTACTTC	CAWSRVPTGQYF
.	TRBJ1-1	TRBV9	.	TGTGCCAGCAGCGTAGGCCCGGGGGACACTGAAGCTTTCTTT	CASSVGPGDTEAFF
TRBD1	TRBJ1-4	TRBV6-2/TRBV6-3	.	TGTGCCAGCAGTAGGACAGGGGCAACTAATGAAAAACTGTTTTTT	CASSRTGATNEKLFF
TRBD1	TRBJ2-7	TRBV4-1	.	TGCGCCAGCAGTCAAAATCCACAGGGGGTTTCGGCCGAGCAGTACTTC	CASSQNPQGVSAEQYF
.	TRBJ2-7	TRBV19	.	TGTGCCAGTAGTCCCGGTTACTACGAGCAGTACTTC	CASSPGYYEQYF
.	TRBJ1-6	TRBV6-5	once	TGTGCCAGCAGTTACGGCGAGGGTTCACCCCTCCACTTT	CASSYGEGSPLHF
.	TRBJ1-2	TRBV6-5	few	TGTGCCAGCAGTTCGACAGTAGGTGGCTACACCTTC	CASSSTVGGYTF
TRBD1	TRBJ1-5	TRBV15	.	TGTGCCACCAGCACCAAGACAGGGTGGGGAAGCAATCAGCCCCAGCATTTT	CATSTKTGWGSNQPQHF
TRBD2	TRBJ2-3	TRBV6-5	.	TGTGCCAGCAGTTTACTAGCGGGCTATAGCACAGATACGCAGTATTTT	CASSLLAGYSTDTQYF
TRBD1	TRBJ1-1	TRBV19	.	TGTGCCAGTAGTATGGGACAGATGAACACTGAAGCTTTCTTT	CASSMGQMNTEAFF
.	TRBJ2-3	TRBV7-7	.	TGTGCTAGCAGCCAGATCAGCACAGATACGCAGTATTTT	CASSQISTDTQYF
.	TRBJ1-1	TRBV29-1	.	TGCAGCGTTGTTAGGGGGAACACTGAAGCTTTCTTT	CSVVRGNTEAFF
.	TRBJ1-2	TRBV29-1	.	TGCAGCGTTGCAACCGCGGGGAACTATGGCTACACCTTC	CSVATAGNYGYTF
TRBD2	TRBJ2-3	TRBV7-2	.	TGTGCCAGCAGCTACGCCGGGACTAGCGTATCAGATACGCAGTATTTT	CASSYAGTSVSDTQYF
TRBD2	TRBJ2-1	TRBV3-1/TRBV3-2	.	TGTGCCAGCAGCCTCTTAGGTGGGAGGGGCTACAATGAGCAGTTCTTC	CASSLLGGRGYNEQFF
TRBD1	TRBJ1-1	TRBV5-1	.	TGCGCCAGCAGAACCCAGGACAGGAGAGACACTGAAGCTTTCTTT	CASRTQDRRDTEAFF
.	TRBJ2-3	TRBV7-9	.	TGTGCCAGCAGCCGACTACCTTTTCTAACAGATACGCAGTATTTT	CASSRLPFLTDTQYF
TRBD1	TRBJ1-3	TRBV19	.	TGTGCCAGTAATACTAGACAGGGGAGAAACACCATATATTTT	CASNTRQGRNTIYF
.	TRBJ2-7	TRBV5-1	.	TGCGCCAGCAGCTTGGGACAGGAGATGTACGAGCAGTACTTC	CASSLGQEMYEQYF
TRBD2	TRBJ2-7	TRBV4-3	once	TGCGCCAGCAGCCGAGGACTAGCGGGAAGTTACGAGCAGTACTTC	CASSRGLAGSYEQYF
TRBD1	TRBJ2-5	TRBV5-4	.	TGTGCCAGCAGCTTGGGAGGACAGGGAGGAGAGACCCAGTACTTC	CASSLGGQGGETQYF
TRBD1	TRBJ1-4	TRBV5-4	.	TGTGCCAGCAGCTTGGCGCGACAGGGTAATGAAAAACTGTTTTTT	CASSLARQGNEKLFF
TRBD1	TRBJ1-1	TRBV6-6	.	TGTGCCAGCAGTCCCTCTCTTCACGGGACAGGGAGGAACACTGAAGCTTTCTTT	CASSPSLHGTGRNTEAFF
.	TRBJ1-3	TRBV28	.	TGTGCCAGCAGCTCCACCGAGGCCGGCTCTGGAAACACCATATATTTT	CASSSTEAGSGNTIYF
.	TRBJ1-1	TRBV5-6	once	TGTGCCAGCAGCTTGGCCCGCCACCGACGGGGGAACACTGAAGCTTTCTTT	CASSLARHRRGNTEAFF
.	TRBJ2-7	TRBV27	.	TGTGCCAGCAGTTTGGCAGGATTCTCCTACGAGCAGTACTTC	CASSLAGFSYEQYF
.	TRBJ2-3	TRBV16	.	TGTGCCAGCAGCCAGACCGACAAGGGGCTAATCAGTGCAGATACGCAGTATTTT	CASSQTDKGLISADTQYF
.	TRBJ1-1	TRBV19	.	TGTGCCAGTAATACAGGGATGGTGAACACTGAAGCTTTCTTT	CASNTGMVNTEAFF
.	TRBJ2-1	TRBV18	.	TGTGCCAGCTCACCAGGTTCTCTGGCTGGCTCCTACAATGAGCAGTTCTTC	CASSPGSLAGSYNEQFF
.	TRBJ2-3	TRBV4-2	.	TGTGCCAGCAGCCGGCTGGGGGCAGGCGCTAGCACAGATACGCAGTATTTT	CASSRLGAGASTDTQYF
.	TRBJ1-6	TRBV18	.	TGTGCCAGCTCACTCTATCCAGAGGGCGGGAATTCACCCCTCCACTTT	CASSLYPEGGNSPLHF
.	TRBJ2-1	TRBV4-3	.	TGCGCCAGCAGCCAAGCTGGGCAGTCCAATGAGCAGTTCTTC	CASSQAGQSNEQFF
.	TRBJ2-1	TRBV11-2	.	TGTGCCAGCAGCAACCCGGGCAATGAGCAGTTCTTC	CASSNPGNEQFF
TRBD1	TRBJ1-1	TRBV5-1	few	TGCGCCAGCAGCCCCAAGACAGGGGGCGCCGACACTGAAGCTTTCTTT	CASSPKTGGADTEAFF
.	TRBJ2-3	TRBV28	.	TGTGCCAGCAGCCAGACAGGTGATACGCAGTATTTT	CASSQTGDTQYF
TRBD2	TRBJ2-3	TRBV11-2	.	TGTGCCAGCAGCTTAAGAAAGGGACTAGTTCAATTACCCCAAGATACGCAGTATTTT	CASSLRKGLVQLPQDTQYF
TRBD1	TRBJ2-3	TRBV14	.	TGTGCCAGCAGCCAGTGGACAGGGGGCGGAACAGATACGCAGTATTTT	CASSQWTGGGTDTQYF
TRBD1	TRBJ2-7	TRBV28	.	TGTGCCAGCAGTTGGACAGGAGAATACTACGAGCAGTACTTC	CASSWTGEYYEQYF
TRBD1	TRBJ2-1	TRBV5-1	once	TGCGCCAGCAGCCTAGAGCCCGGGACAGGGGCCGTGGGGGAGCAGTTCTTC	CASSLEPGTGAVGEQFF